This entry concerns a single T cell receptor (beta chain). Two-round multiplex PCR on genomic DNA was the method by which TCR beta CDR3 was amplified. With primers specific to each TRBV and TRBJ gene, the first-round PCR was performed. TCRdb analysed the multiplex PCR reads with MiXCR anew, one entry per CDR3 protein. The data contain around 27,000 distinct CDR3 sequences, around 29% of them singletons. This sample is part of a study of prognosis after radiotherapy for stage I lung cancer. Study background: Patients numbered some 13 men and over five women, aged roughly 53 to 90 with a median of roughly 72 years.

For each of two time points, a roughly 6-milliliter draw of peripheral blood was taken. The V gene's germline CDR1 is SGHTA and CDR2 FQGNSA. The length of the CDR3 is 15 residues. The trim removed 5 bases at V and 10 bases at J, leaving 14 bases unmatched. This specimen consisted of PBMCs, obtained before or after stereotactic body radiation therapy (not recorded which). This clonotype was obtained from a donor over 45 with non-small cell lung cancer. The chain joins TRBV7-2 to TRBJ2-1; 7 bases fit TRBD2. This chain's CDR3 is CASSIRAAMGGEQFF. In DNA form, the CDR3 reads TGTGCCAGCAGCATACGGGCAGCGATGGGGGGGGAGCAGTTCTTC.